This record covers a single T cell receptor beta chain. The data derive from a study of cytomegalovirus exposure and HLA in healthy donors. Produced via immunoSEQ multiplex PCR; TCRdb's table is partial and in-frame only. The sample consists of some 44,000 clones, about 90% of them appearing once. The V and J ends lost 6 bases and 4 bases respectively, with 18 bases between them. The CDR3 has 14 residues. Germline CDR1 reads SQVTM; CDR2 reads ANQGSEA. Material for sequencing was PBMCs. The TCR originated in a man aged 18 to 30 in good health and CMV-seronegative. The chain is built from TRBV29-1 and TRBJ1-1; unclear D gene. CDR3 sequence (DNA): TGCAGCGTGGGCCTACAGTTTGGTGGCACTGAAGCTTTCTTT. Translation: CSVGLQFGGTEAFF.